The clone carrying this T cell receptor (delta chain) was found a few times. Its antigen is undetermined. Alphabeta T cells were depleted, then CD3+ Vdelta1+ Vdelta2- thymocytes were FACS-sorted. The record originates from a study of Vδ1+ human thymocytes. Extracted RNA was reverse transcribed into cDNA. The CDR3 regions were amplified by multiplex PCR from V-gene primers to a constant-region primer. TCRdb called clones anew from the multiplex PCR reads with CATT. The data contain about 75,000 delta-chain clones, about 35% of them singletons. Study results and limitations: Despite high sort purity, roughly 20% of thymic T cell receptor delta sequences were Vdelta2. Thymic TRG and TRD repertoires appeared highly polyclonal, with Gaussian CDR3 length distributions. Many TRG clonotypes were shared between donors; TRD repertoires were essentially private.

V lost 1 base to trimming and J lost 0 bases; unmatched junction nucleotides: 24. This CDR3 is 24 amino acids long. The germline gives CDR1 TSWWSYY, CDR2 QGS. The J gene is TRDJ1, the V gene TRDV1, with 12 positions matching TRDD3. The sequenced material came from Vdelta1+ gamma-delta thymocytes from the thymus. Subset: FACS-sorted CD3+ TCRalphabeta- TCRVdelta1+ TCRVdelta2- thymocytes. The TCR was taken from a boy younger than two who had congenital heart surgery. Here the CDR3 DNA reads TGTGCTCTTGGGGAACGGTCCCTCCTACGATCGTACTGGGGGATACCCTTGTACACCGATAAACTCATCTTT. Its translation: CALGERSLLRSYWGIPLYTDKLIF.